These 19 T cell receptor beta chains were sequenced from one sample in a study of CD8 T cells in Susac syndrome. An input of roughly 0.5 to 1 ug of RNA was subjected to reverse transcription using random hexamers. One entry per CDR3 protein, called by TCRdb with MiXCR from the immunoSEQ multiplex PCR reads. Counted here are some 450,000 distinct CDR3 sequences, 85% occurring once; the ten biggest clones make up around 0.12%. The sequencing sample was made of CD8+ T cells from PBMCs. These receptors all stem from a human donor with multiple sclerosis.

This clonotype turned up a few times. The CDR3 here is CSAPDRDRPYEQYF. DNA of the CDR3: TGCAGCGCCCCCGACCGGGACAGGCCCTACGAGCAGTACTTC. The chain links TRBV29-1 to TRBJ2-7; 8 bases align to TRBD1. Trimming at V came to 7 bases and at J to 2 bases, leaving 10 bases not matched to a gene. Germline values: CDR1 SQVTM, CDR2 ANQGSEA. The CDR3 loop spans 14 amino acids.

The chain links TRBV7-8 to TRBJ2-3; 13 positions match TRBD2. The V and J ends lost 5 bases and 4 bases, in that order; junction bases with no gene match: 9. Germline V gene sequence: CDR1 SGHVS, CDR2 FQNEAQ. The CDR3 extends over 17 amino acids. The CDR3 region has the DNA TGTGCCAGCAGCACGCCCACTAGCGGGGGGGCTCCAGATACGCAGTATTTT. It yields the protein CASSTPTSGGAPDTQYF.

The chain has TRBV11-2 and TRBJ2-7; D remains ambiguous. This CDR3 is 15 amino acids long. Germline V gives CDR1 SGHAT, CDR2 FQNNGV. Between the trimmed V and J ends, which lost 4 bases and 5 bases, there was a span of 18 bases. The CDR3 bases are TGTGCCAGCAGCTCCCTGTTCGGGCAGGAAGACGAGCAGTACTTC. Its protein is CASSSLFGQEDEQYF.

V and J are TRBV24-1 and TRBJ1-5; 7 positions match TRBD1. Losses at the gene ends were 5 bases for V and 6 bases for J; bases not matched to a gene: 3. CDR1 is KGHDR, CDR2 SFDVKD, per germline. The length of the CDR3 is 13 residues. The CDR3 reads CATSAAGGQPQHF. The CDR3 DNA is TGTGCCACCAGTGCGGCAGGGGGTCAGCCCCAGCATTTT.

The chain links TRBV5-1 to TRBJ1-5; 9 bases are shared with TRBD1. The CDR3 extends over 16 amino acids. CDR1 and CDR2 (germline): SGHRS, YFSETQ. V was pared by 4 bases and J by 11 bases, with 16 bases of the junction left unmatched. The CDR3 DNA is TGCGCCAGCAGCCCCGGACAGGGGCCACCGCGGGATACCCAGCATTTT. Translation gives CASSPGQGPPRDTQHF. The full variable domain, in which reference TRBV5-1 and TRBJ1-5 provide the parts outside the CDR3, is KAGVTQTPRYLIKTRGQQVTLSCSPISGHRSVSWYQQTPGQGLQFLFEYFSETQRNKGNFPGRFSGRQFSNSRSEMNVSTLELGDSALYLCASSPGQGPPRDTQHFGDGTRLSIL.

This clonotype was observed a few times. The rearrangement joins TRBV6-5 to TRBJ1-2; tentative D call: TRBD1 (5 bases). Germline V CDR1 and CDR2: MNHEY, SVGAGI. The CDR3 is made up of 14 amino acids. The V end was cut by 7 bases, the J end by 4 bases, with 16 bases between. CDR3 sequence (DNA): TGTGCCAGCATTGGACTGACAGACCTCTATGGCTACACCTTC. Translated, it gives CASIGLTDLYGYTF.

V and J are TRBV25-1 and TRBJ2-1, with D unclear. The CDR3 covers 12 residues. V lost 4 bases to trimming and J lost 6 bases, with 7 bases between them. The V gene's germline CDR1 is MGHDK and CDR2 SYGVNS. The CDR3 sequence is CASSGALNEQFF. The CDR3 DNA sequence: TGTGCCAGCAGTGGGGCCCTCAATGAGCAGTTCTTC.

The V call is TRBV29-1, the J call TRBJ2-7; no reliable D call. This CDR3 spans 12 amino acids. The V gene's germline CDR1 is SQVTM and CDR2 ANQGSEA. The germline V and J ends were trimmed by 5 bases and 5 bases, with 13 bases remaining between them. CDR3 sequence (DNA): TGCAGCGTTCTCTCTTTTCCAGACGAGCAGTACTTC. This gives the protein CSVLSFPDEQYF.

The chain recombines TRBV7-2 with TRBJ1-2, with D maybe TRBD1 (6 bases). The ends were cut back, 6 bases at V and 4 bases at J, with 12 bases in the middle. Germline V gene data show CDR1 as SGHTA and CDR2 as FQGNSA. The CDR3 is 13 amino acids. This CDR3 reads CASSQGFIYGYTF. DNA for the CDR3: TGTGCCAGCAGTCAGGGGTTCATCTATGGCTACACCTTC.

This rearrangement joins TRBV12-3 or TRBV12-4 to TRBJ2-7; no firm D call. The germline V and J ends were trimmed by 2 bases and 6 bases, with 8 bases remaining between them. There are 12 residues in the CDR3. The CDR3 DNA follows: TGTGCCAGCAGTTTAACGCCTGTCGAGCAGTACTTC. Translating gives CASSLTPVEQYF.

The CDR3: CASSQELRSLYYGYTF. The DNA of the CDR3 is TGTGCCAGCAGCCAAGAACTGCGCAGCCTCTACTATGGCTACACCTTC. J is TRBJ1-2 and V is TRBV3-1; D remains ambiguous. Germline loops: CDR1 LGHDT, CDR2 YNNKEL (reference sequence). Trimming took 0 bases from V and 3 from J, leaving 14 bases between them. CDR3 length equals 16 residues.

The chain recombines TRBV28 with TRBJ2-5, with a weak D call TRBD2 (5 bases). The germline gives CDR1 MDHEN, CDR2 SYDVKM. The CDR3 totals 14 residues. V was trimmed by 10 bases and J by 5 bases, leaving 20 bases between them. Here the CDR3 DNA reads TGTGCCACCCGGGGTAGCTTGACATGGGAGACCCAGTACTTC. The encoded protein is CATRGSLTWETQYF.

The CDR3 loop is CASSLFPTYEQYF. The CDR3 nucleotides read TGCGCCAGCAGCTTGTTCCCGACCTACGAGCAGTACTTC. This chain connects TRBV5-1 to TRBJ2-7; D uncertain. Germline loops: CDR1 SGHRS, CDR2 YFSETQ. The CDR3 is 13 residues long. The V gene lost 1 base and the J gene lost 2 bases, with 7 bases spanning the gap.

The chain employs TRBV28 and TRBJ2-7, with D perhaps assigned TRBD1 or TRBD2 (6 bases each). CDR1 and CDR2 from the germline V gene are MDHEN and SYDVKM. This CDR3 region has 17 residues. The V and J ends lost 3 bases and 5 bases respectively, with 23 bases between them. The CDR3 DNA is TGTGCCAGCAGTTTTTCCGTCCCCCCCGAGGGGGAGGACGAGCAGTACTTC. As protein: CASSFSVPPEGEDEQYF.

V and J are TRBV29-1 and TRBJ2-1; D possibly corresponds to TRBD1 (5 bases). The CDR3 totals 13 residues. Germline-derived CDR1 and CDR2 are SQVTM and ANQGSEA. V gave up 6 bases and J gave up 2 bases, with 11 bases separating them. Here the CDR3 reads CSVIGRAYNEQFF. In DNA, the CDR3 is TGCAGCGTAATCGGCAGGGCCTACAATGAGCAGTTCTTC.

This clonotype occurred a few times. This chain links TRBV6-5 with TRBJ2-7; 8 positions match TRBD1. The germline V gene has CDR1 MNHEY and CDR2 SVGAGI. This CDR3 comprises 12 residues. The V and J ends lost 3 bases and 6 bases, in that order; junction bases with no gene match: 1. The CDR3 reads CASSYTGGEQYF. The CDR3 DNA is TGTGCCAGCAGTTATACAGGGGGCGAGCAGTACTTC.

V is TRBV9 and J is TRBJ2-2; perhaps TRBD2 as D (6 bases). V shed 0 bases and J shed 2 bases, with 26 bases lying between them. CDR3 length equals 21 residues. Germline V lookup: CDR1 SGDLS, CDR2 YYNGEE. CDR3 in amino acids: CASSVVDNYLTGLRNTGELFF. The CDR3 DNA is TGTGCCAGCAGCGTAGTCGACAACTACTTAACGGGACTTAGAAACACCGGGGAGCTGTTTTTT.

The CDR3 spells CSVETGSTEAFF. The DNA for the CDR3 is TGCAGCGTTGAAACGGGTTCCACTGAAGCTTTCTTT. The chain links TRBV29-1 to TRBJ1-1; D unresolved. The germline V gene encodes CDR1 SQVTM and CDR2 ANQGSEA. There are 12 residues in the CDR3. The V end lost 2 bases, the J end lost 4 bases, and 8 bases lay between the germline ends. Complete variable domain (other parts from reference TRBV29-1 and TRBJ1-1): SAVISQKPSRDICQRGTSLTIQCQVDSQVTMMFWYRQQPGQSLTLIATANQGSEATYESGFVIDKFPISRPNLTFSTLTVSNMSPEDSSIYLCSVETGSTEAFFGQGTRLTVV.

The chain is built from TRBV13 and TRBJ2-1; D might be TRBD2 (5 bases). This CDR3 spans 14 amino acids. Trimming left V 0 bases short and J 4 bases short, with 7 bases between. Per germline, CDR1 PRHDT and CDR2 FYEKMQ (reference sequence). CDR3 in amino acids: CASSLGDLYNEQFF. The DNA for the CDR3 is TGTGCCAGCAGCTTAGGGGACTTATACAATGAGCAGTTCTTC.